This T cell receptor (beta chain) derives from a study of blood T cell repertoires in COVID-19. In the study overall: PBMCs, B-cell-depleted T cells, or T cells provided the cDNA or gDNA that made up the material.

V dropped 9 bases and J dropped 5; count of bases not matched to a gene: 9. Germline CDR1 reads WSHSY; CDR2 reads SAAADI. The length of the CDR3 is 14 residues. Sequencing used immunoSEQ multiplex PCR; TCRdb keeps in-frame clones, though not all of them. Of 120,000 to 150,000 clones in the sample, more than 65% were seen once. The chain joins TRBV10-2 to TRBJ1-4; 7 positions match TRBD1. The sequenced material came from peripheral blood. This clonotype was obtained from a woman aged 50 to 60 in a cohort sampled during active or convalescent COVID-19. CDR3 region: CASNPGTENEKLFF. The CDR3 coding sequence is TGCGCCAGTAATCCCGGGACAGAGAATGAAAAACTGTTTTTT.